The entry below gives a single T cell receptor beta chain sequence along with its context. This sample is part of a study of blood T cell repertoires in COVID-19. Original methodology: By means of reference gene primer amplification, nucleated cell counts were estimated. Using immunoSEQ multiplex PCR, the repertoire was profiled, and TCRdb retains in-frame clones only, with some absent. D and trimming were read from the DNA, whereas the V and J calls and clone size are those reported in that table. The table shows over 250,000 clones, with roughly 91% occurring only once. Enrolled through a virtual design, the participants were between roughly 18 and 90 years of age and came from 24 US areas. Cohort placement rested on clinical history that participants reported themselves. Two negative PCRs, clearance, or symptom resolution had been documented for recovered Cohort 3 donors. Sequencing input: PBMCs or T cells enriched from blood (not recorded which). This clonotype was obtained from a woman aged 60-75 years who had recovered from COVID-19.

CDR3 region: CATELAGGQETQYF. The CDR3 coding sequence is TGTGCCACCGAACTAGCGGGAGGGCAAGAGACCCAGTACTTC. The chain has TRBV24-1 and TRBJ2-5; 13 bases are a match to TRBD2. The CDR3 consists of 14 residues. V lost 9 bases to trimming and J lost 2 bases; unmatched junction nucleotides: 2. Per the germline V gene, CDR1 is KGHDR and CDR2 is SFDVKD.